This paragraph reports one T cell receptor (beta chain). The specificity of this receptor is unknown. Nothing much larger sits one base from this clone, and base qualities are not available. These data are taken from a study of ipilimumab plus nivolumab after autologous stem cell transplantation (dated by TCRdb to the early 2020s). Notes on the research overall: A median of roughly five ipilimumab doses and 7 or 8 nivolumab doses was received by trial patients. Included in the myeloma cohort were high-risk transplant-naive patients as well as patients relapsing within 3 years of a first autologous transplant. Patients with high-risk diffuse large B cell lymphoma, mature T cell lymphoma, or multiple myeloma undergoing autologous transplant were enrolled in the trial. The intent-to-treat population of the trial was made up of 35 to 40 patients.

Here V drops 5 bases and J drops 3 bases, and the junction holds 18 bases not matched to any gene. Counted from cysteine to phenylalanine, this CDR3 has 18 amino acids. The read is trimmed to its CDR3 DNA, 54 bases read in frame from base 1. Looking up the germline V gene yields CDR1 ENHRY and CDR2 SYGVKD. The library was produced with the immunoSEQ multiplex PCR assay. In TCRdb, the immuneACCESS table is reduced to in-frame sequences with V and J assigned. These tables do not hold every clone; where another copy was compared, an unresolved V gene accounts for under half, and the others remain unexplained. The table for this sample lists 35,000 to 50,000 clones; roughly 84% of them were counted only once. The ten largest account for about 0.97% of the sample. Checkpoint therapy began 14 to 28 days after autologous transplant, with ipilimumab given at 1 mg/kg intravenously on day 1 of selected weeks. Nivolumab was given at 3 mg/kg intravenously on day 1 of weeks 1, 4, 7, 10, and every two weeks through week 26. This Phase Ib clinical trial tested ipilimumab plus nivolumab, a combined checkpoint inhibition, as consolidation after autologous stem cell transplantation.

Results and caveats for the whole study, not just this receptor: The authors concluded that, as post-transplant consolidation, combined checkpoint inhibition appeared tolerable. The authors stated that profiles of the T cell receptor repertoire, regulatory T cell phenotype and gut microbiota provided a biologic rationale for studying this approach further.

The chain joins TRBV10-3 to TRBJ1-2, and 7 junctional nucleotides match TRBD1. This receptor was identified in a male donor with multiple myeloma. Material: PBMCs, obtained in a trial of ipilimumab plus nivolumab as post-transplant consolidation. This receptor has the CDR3 CAISPSAGTALIYYGYTF. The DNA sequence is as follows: TGTGCCATCAGTCCCTCGGCTGGGACAGCACTCATCTACTATGGCTACACCTTC.